These 18 T cell receptor beta chains came from one sample sequenced in a study of cytomegalovirus exposure and HLA in healthy donors. With 60 Vbeta and 13 Jbeta primers, the PCR was carried out. Assay used: immunoSEQ multiplex PCR; TCRdb lists only in-frame clones, some missing. The sample lists roughly 140,000 clones; about 80% were seen once. The source material was PBMCs. These receptors were taken from a woman aged 40 to 50 in good health and CMV-seropositive.

The chain links TRBV6-1 to TRBJ2-7; no firm D call. CDR1 is MNHNS and CDR2 is SASEGT in the germline V gene. Deletions cut 6 bases from V and 2 bases from J, with 8 bases between. This CDR3 contains 12 residues. CDR3 nucleotides: TGTGCCAGCAGGGCACCTGCCTACGAGCAGTACTTC. It codes for CASRAPAYEQYF.

V usage is TRBV5-1 and J usage is TRBJ2-3, with TRBD1 identical over 9 bases. Germline CDR1 and CDR2: SGHRS and YFSETQ. This CDR3 contains 15 residues. Unmatched junction bases numbered 5, after V lost 4 bases and J lost 2 bases. This CDR3 is CASSGGQGDTDTQYF. CDR3 in DNA: TGCGCCAGCAGCGGGGGACAGGGAGACACAGATACGCAGTATTTT. Using reference TRBV5-1 and TRBJ2-3 for the parts outside the CDR3, the full variable domain is KAGVTQTPRYLIKTRGQQVTLSCSPISGHRSVSWYQQTPGQGLQFLFEYFSETQRNKGNFPGRFSGRQFSNSRSEMNVSTLELGDSALYLCASSGGQGDTDTQYFGPGTRLTVL.

This chain uses TRBV7-9 with TRBJ2-3, with 14 positions matching TRBD2. The CDR3 has 19 residues. The V and J ends lost 2 bases and 4 bases, in that order; junction bases with no gene match: 11. The V gene's germline CDR1 is SEHNR and CDR2 FQNEAQ (reference sequence). The CDR3 bases are TGTGCCAGCAGCTTAACCCCCGGACTAGCGGGAGGTCCACCAGATACGCAGTATTTT. This codes for CASSLTPGLAGGPPDTQYF. Drawing the rest from reference TRBV7-9 and TRBJ2-3, the complete variable domain is DTGVSQNPRHKITKRGQNVTFRCDPISEHNRLYWYRQTLGQGPEFLTYFQNEAQLEKSRLLSDRFSAERPKGSFSTLEIQRTEQGDSAMYLCASSLTPGLAGGPPDTQYFGPGTRLTVL.

The chain recombines TRBV5-1 with TRBJ2-2; 15 bases fit TRBD2. After removal of 5 bases from V and 4 bases from J, the junction contained 9 bases not matched to a gene. The CDR3 totals 18 residues. The germline V gene encodes CDR1 SGHRS and CDR2 YFSETQ. Here the CDR3 reads CASSSGLAGGPITGELFF. The CDR3 DNA sequence: TGCGCCAGCAGTTCTGGACTAGCGGGAGGGCCTATCACCGGGGAGCTGTTTTTT. Variable domain in full (rest from reference TRBV5-1 and TRBJ2-2): KAGVTQTPRYLIKTRGQQVTLSCSPISGHRSVSWYQQTPGQGLQFLFEYFSETQRNKGNFPGRFSGRQFSNSRSEMNVSTLELGDSALYLCASSSGLAGGPITGELFFGEGSRLTVL.

The chain combines TRBV27 with TRBJ1-2; 7 bases map to TRBD1. The CDR3 loop spans 12 amino acids. Germline CDR1 and CDR2: MNHEY and SMNVEV (reference sequence). With V trimmed by 3 bases and J by 6 bases, 1 base remained unmatched. DNA of the CDR3: TGTGCCAGCAGTTTTACAGGGGATGGCTACACCTTC. Its protein is CASSFTGDGYTF.

The chain carries TRBV30 and TRBJ1-5, with 7 bases that match TRBD1. CDR1 and CDR2 from the germline V gene are GTSNPN and SVGIG (reference sequence). CDR3 length: 13 amino acids. The V segment lost 0 bases and the J segment 7 bases; nucleotides outside the gene matches: 3. In DNA, the CDR3 is TGTGCCTGGAGTGTACAGGGACAGCAGCCCCAGCATTTT. It codes for CAWSVQGQQPQHF.

The chain carries TRBV2 and TRBJ1-6, with 7 bases fitting TRBD1. V trimming: 6 bases; J trimming: 9 bases; junction bases outside the gene matches: 5. Germline CDR1 is SNHLY and CDR2 is FYNNEI. The CDR3 runs 13 residues. The CDR3 is CASRTGWGSPLHF. Written as DNA, the CDR3 is TGTGCCAGCAGGACAGGGTGGGGTTCACCCCTCCACTTT.

This clone was recorded only once. V gene TRBV2 combines with J gene TRBJ2-7; 8 nucleotides match TRBD1. The germline gives CDR1 SNHLY, CDR2 FYNNEI. This CDR3 contains 15 residues. Trimming removed 6 bases from V and 3 bases from J; junction bases left unmatched: 10. In DNA form, the CDR3 reads TGTGCCAGCAGCGGAGCCAGGGGGCGAGGCTACGAGCAGTACTTC. It translates to CASSGARGRGYEQYF.

This clone was counted a few times. This chain connects TRBV15 to TRBJ1-5; D unresolved. V was pared by 2 bases and J by 3 bases, with 5 bases between. CDR1 is LNHNV, CDR2 YYDKDF, per germline (reference sequence). This CDR3 contains 13 residues. The CDR3 region is CATSRSFNQPQHF. The CDR3 region has the DNA TGTGCCACCAGCAGATCCTTCAATCAGCCCCAGCATTTT.

The chain recombines TRBV6-1 with TRBJ2-3; 7 bases are shared with TRBD1. The CDR3 has 13 amino acids. J was trimmed by 1 base and V by 10 bases; bases with no gene match: 5. The V gene's germline CDR1 is MNHNS and CDR2 SASEGT. The CDR3 DNA follows: TGTGCCACCTCGGGACAGCGCACAGATACGCAGTATTTT. Translated: CATSGQRTDTQYF.

V gene TRBV28 combines with J gene TRBJ2-1; D is possibly TRBD2 (5 bases). The germline V gene has CDR1 MDHEN and CDR2 SYDVKM. The ends were cut back, 2 bases at V and 5 bases at J, with 10 bases in the middle. This CDR3 contains 14 residues. The CDR3 DNA reads TGTGCCAGCAGTTTAGGGAGACTCGACAATGAGCAGTTCTTC. Translation gives CASSLGRLDNEQFF.

This clone was detected once. The chain joins TRBV6-1 to TRBJ1-1; possible D gene TRBD1, 6 bases. V was pared by 4 bases and J by 0 bases, with 6 bases between. Looked up from germline, CDR1 is MNHNS and CDR2 is SASEGT. The CDR3 sequence is 13 residues long. CDR3: CASSAGVNTEAFF. In DNA form, the CDR3 reads TGTGCCAGCAGTGCAGGGGTGAACACTGAAGCTTTCTTT.

The rearrangement uses TRBV5-1 and TRBJ2-1, with TRBD1 matching over 8 bases. With 2 bases clipped from V and 14 bases from J, the junction kept 9 bases outside the gene matches. CDR3 size: 13 residues. The germline V gene encodes CDR1 SGHRS and CDR2 YFSETQ. CDR3 sequence (DNA): TGCGCCAGCAGCTTATACACAGGGGGTGATGAGTTCTTC. Translation gives CASSLYTGGDEFF.

The chain employs TRBV7-6 and TRBJ2-7, with unresolved D. This CDR3 region has 17 residues. Trimming left V 1 base short and J 2 bases short, with 18 bases between. Per germline, CDR1 SGHVS and CDR2 FNYEAQ. The CDR3 is CASSLVPEVDPTYEQYF. The DNA for the CDR3 is TGTGCCAGCAGCTTAGTACCTGAGGTGGATCCCACCTACGAGCAGTACTTC.

This chain joins TRBV6-5 and TRBJ1-4; D is perhaps TRBD1 (5 bases). Germline CDR1 is MNHEY and CDR2 is SVGAGI. This CDR3 spans 15 amino acids. V was shortened by 6 bases and J by 8 bases, with 19 bases between the two germline ends. CDR3 sequence (DNA): TGTGCCAGCAGGGGGGGTTTGGGGCTGGGAGAAAAACTGTTTTTT. It yields the protein CASRGGLGLGEKLFF.

Remarks on this clone: At one boundary the junction diverges from the germline segment, which might be a read error. The chain has TRBV7-7 and TRBJ2-2, with 7 bases lining up with TRBD2. Germline-derived CDR1 and CDR2 are SSHAT and FNYEAQ (reference sequence). The CDR3 spans 15 residues. CDR3 residues: CASSLGAGYTGELFF. CDR3 in DNA: TGTGCTAGCAGCTTAGGAGCGGGGTATACCGGGGAGCTGTTTTTT.

V is TRBV5-1 and J is TRBJ2-7; D is uncertain. This CDR3 is built from 12 residues. Germline-derived CDR1 and CDR2 are SGHRS and YFSETQ. The V end was cut by 3 bases, the J end by 7 bases, with 11 bases between. The DNA of the CDR3 is TGCGCCAGCAGCTCCCCTTCTGTAGAGCAGTACTTC. Its translation is CASSSPSVEQYF.

The chain carries TRBV18 and TRBJ2-5; D is unresolved. Trimming left V 3 bases short and J 5 bases short, with 13 bases between. The CDR3 sequence is 14 residues long. Germline lookup yields CDR1 KGHSH and CDR2 LQKENI. This chain's CDR3 is CASSPSTGLETQYF. The CDR3 bases are TGTGCCAGCTCACCCTCGACTGGCCTGGAGACCCAGTACTTC.